What follows are 12 T cell receptor beta chains derived from one specimen sequenced in a study of tumor-infiltrating lymphocytes in primary liver carcinoma. TCR beta cDNA was reverse-transcribed from approximately 0.45 ug of total RNA. The reaction used a constant-region primer and ProtoScript II reverse transcriptase. Investigators got TCR beta libraries out of three nested multiplex PCR rounds, done with slightly modified ARM-PCR. TRBV1-TRBV30 forward primers and a C-beta reverse primer were used in the first two PCR rounds, which each ran for 10 cycles. TCRdb used MiXCR to reprocess the multiplex PCR reads, holding one entry per CDR3 protein. The sample consists of just over 300,000 distinct CDR3 sequences, roughly three fifths of them appearing once. Unsorted whole blood yielded the blood RNA, and germline DNA was also extracted. The sample consisted of peripheral blood. The receptors come from a woman aged 30 to 39 with primary liver carcinoma and hepatitis B virus infection.

Regarding this clonotype: At one boundary the junction diverges from the germline segment, which might be a read error. The V gene is TRBV11-2, the J gene TRBJ2-2; tentative D call: TRBD2 (5 bases). CDR1 and CDR2 from the germline V gene are SGHAT and FQNNGV. The CDR3 totals 14 residues. CDR3 amino acids: CASSRFGNAGELVF. The CDR3 nucleotides read TGTGCCAGCAGCCGCTTTGGAAACGCCGGGGAGCTGGTTTTT.

The V gene is TRBV30, the J gene TRBJ1-2, with 9 positions matching TRBD1. The J segment lost 7 bases and the V segment lost 2 bases, leaving 5 bases of the junction unmatched. CDR1 and CDR2 (germline): GTSNPN, SVGIG (reference sequence). The CDR3 has 13 amino acids. In nucleotides, the CDR3 is TGTGCCTGGAGTCCCGGGGACAGGGCTGGCTACACCTTC. Its protein product is CAWSPGDRAGYTF. Complete variable domain (other parts from reference TRBV30 and TRBJ1-2): SQTIHQWPATLVQPVGSPLSLECTVEGTSNPNLYWYRQAAGRGLQLLFYSVGIGQISSEVPQNLSASRPQDRQFILSSKKLLLSDSGFYLCAWSPGDRAGYTFGSGTRLTVV.

Regarding this clonotype: Since a much larger clone is just one base distant, this may be a read error. The J gene is TRBJ2-5, the V gene TRBV29-1; maybe TRBD1 (5 bases). Germline V gene lookup returns CDR1 SQVTM and CDR2 ANQGSEA. The CDR3 totals 11 residues. This CDR3 reads CNVPKWGAQYF. CDR3 in DNA: TGCAACGTCCCAAAGTGGGGCGCCCAGTACTTC.

About this clonotype itself: Germline and junction disagree at one end, which may indicate a read error. This chain uses TRBV11-2 with TRBJ2-5; D is perhaps TRBD1 or TRBD2 (5 bases each). The germline gives CDR1 SGHAT, CDR2 FQNNGV. This CDR3 has 15 amino acids. As DNA, the CDR3 is TGTGCCATCAGCTTAGTTGGGGGAGAGGGCAGGACCCAATACTTC. Protein: CAISLVGGEGRTQYF. Filled out from reference TRBV11-2 and TRBJ2-5, the complete variable domain reads EAGVAQSPRYKIIEKRQSVAFWCNPISGHATLYWYQQILGQGPKLLIQFQNNGVVDDSQLPKDRFSAERLKGVDSTLKIQPAKLEDSAVYLCAISLVGGEGRTQYFGPGTRLLVL.

The chain links TRBV13 to TRBJ2-3; maybe TRBD2 (6 bases). Germline CDR1 is PRHDT and CDR2 is FYEKMQ (reference sequence). The germline V and J ends were trimmed by 5 bases and 0 bases, with 12 bases remaining between them. The CDR3 is 15 amino acids. CDR3 residues: CASSRGTPSTDTQYF. The CDR3 coding sequence is TGTGCCAGCAGCCGCGGGACGCCCAGCACAGATACGCAGTATTTT.

This clonotype was seen a handful of times. This rearrangement joins TRBV6-5 to TRBJ2-5; D may be TRBD2 (6 bases). The CDR3 sequence is 13 residues long. V lost 4 bases and J lost 3, with 9 bases in between. CDR1 is MNHEY and CDR2 is SVGAGI in the germline V gene. CDR3 residues: CASSWRAEETQYF. The CDR3 bases are TGTGCCAGCAGTTGGAGGGCCGAAGAGACCCAGTACTTC.

The CDR3 spells CASSFQTSRRASRIGDTQYF. The CDR3 DNA is TGTGCCAGCAGCTTCCAGACTAGCAGGAGGGCCAGCAGGATCGGAGATACGCAGTATTTT. This rearrangement joins TRBV11-1 to TRBJ2-3; TRBD2 aligns across 7 bases. The junction had 23 bases not matched to a gene; V was cut back by 3 bases and J by 5 bases. This CDR3 comprises 20 residues. Germline values: CDR1 SGHAT, CDR2 FQDESV (reference sequence). Full variable domain (missing parts from reference TRBV11-1 and TRBJ2-3): EAEVAQSPRYKITEKSQAVAFWCDPISGHATLYWYRQILGQGPELLVQFQDESVVDDSQLPKDRFSAERLKGVDSTLKIQPAELGDSAMYLCASSFQTSRRASRIGDTQYFGPGTRLTVL.

Concerning this clonotype itself: This sequence may be a read error, since a much larger clone differs from it by one base. J is TRBJ2-7 and V is TRBV5-6; D may be TRBD1 (7 bases). Germline CDR1 and CDR2: SGHDT and YYEEEE. The CDR3 is 15 amino acids. CDR3 nucleotides: TGTGCCAGCAGCCGGAGGGGGCCGAGCTCCTACGAGCAGCACTTC. Its protein product is CASSRRGPSSYEQHF.

To note about this clonotype: The junction does not match germline at one end; this may be a read error. The chain uses TRBV29-1 and TRBJ1-2, with D unresolved. The germline CDR1 and CDR2 sequences are SQVTM and ANQGSEA. This CDR3 contains 14 residues. The CDR3 protein is CNVGRDGGNYGYTF. As DNA, the CDR3 is TGCAACGTTGGACGTGACGGCGGTAACTATGGCTACACCTTC.

For this clonotype: A read error may be the cause here, since a much bigger clone is one base away. The chain has TRBV12-3 or TRBV12-4 and TRBJ2-2, with TRBD2 matching 7 bases. The CDR3 is 14 residues long. The CDR3 coding sequence is TGTGCCATAGATACAGTCGGGCGTGGCGGGGGGCTGTTTTTT. Protein sequence: CAIDTVGRGGGLFF.

Ten or more counts support this clonotype. V gene TRBV6-5 combines with J gene TRBJ2-2, with 8 bases aligning to TRBD2. The CDR3 length is 16 residues. With V trimmed by 0 bases and J by 4 bases, 4 bases remained unmatched. Looked up from germline, CDR1 is MNHEY and CDR2 is SVGAGI. The CDR3 is CASSYSILAGTGELFF. The CDR3 DNA follows: TGTGCCAGCAGTTACTCGATCCTAGCGGGCACCGGGGAGCTGTTTTTT.

The chain links TRBV11-1 to TRBJ2-1; 10 bases match TRBD2. The CDR3 is 15 amino acids. Trimming at V came to 7 bases and at J to 12 bases, leaving 15 bases not matched to a gene. Germline V lookup: CDR1 SGHAT, CDR2 FQDESV (reference sequence). CDR3 amino acids: CASTRGLAGVYGQFF. The CDR3, as DNA: TGTGCCAGCACCAGGGGGCTAGCGGGAGTATATGGGCAGTTCTTC. Filled out from reference TRBV11-1 and TRBJ2-1, the complete variable domain reads EAEVAQSPRYKITEKSQAVAFWCDPISGHATLYWYRQILGQGPELLVQFQDESVVDDSQLPKDRFSAERLKGVDSTLKIQPAELGDSAMYLCASTRGLAGVYGQFFGPGTRLTVL.